The 10 T cell receptor beta chains below come from one sample, sequenced in a study of siplizumab effects on memory and regulatory T cells. Measured with immunoSEQ multiplex PCR; TCRdb has only the in-frame clones, and not every one. The sample holds more than 95,000 clones; over 90% are singletons and the top ten take 0.55% to 0.8%. The specimen sequenced was Tregs sorted from blood. The receptor set was obtained from a human donor in good health.

The chain carries TRBV9 and TRBJ2-6, with 9 bases aligning to TRBD1. The CDR3 is 20 amino acids. The germline V gene encodes CDR1 SGDLS and CDR2 YYNGEE. V shed 4 bases and J 1 base; nucleotides not matched to a gene: 15. The CDR3, as DNA: TGTGCCAGCAGCCCATATCCCGGGACAGGGTCCTTTTCTGGGGCCAACGTCCTGACTTTC. Its protein is CASSPYPGTGSFSGANVLTF.

V usage is TRBV5-1 and J usage is TRBJ1-2; weak D call: TRBD1 (5 bases). The germline V and J ends were trimmed by 7 bases and 5 bases, with 18 bases remaining between them. This CDR3 has 14 residues. Germline V gene lookup returns CDR1 SGHRS and CDR2 YFSETQ. As DNA, the CDR3 is TGCGCCAGCTGGTTTGGCAGGGAGAAGTATGGCTACACCTTC. Translating it yields CASWFGREKYGYTF.

CDR3 sequence reads: CASSEVVTTYEQYF. The CDR3, as DNA: TGTGCCAGCAGTGAAGTAGTCACGACCTACGAGCAGTACTTC. The chain employs TRBV6-1 and TRBJ2-7; D is unclear. This CDR3 spans 14 amino acids. CDR1 MNHNS and CDR2 SASEGT come from the germline V gene. Trimming removed 1 base at V and 2 bases at J, with 9 bases between.

The genes are TRBV5-6 and TRBJ2-1; D tentatively fits TRBD1 or TRBD2 (5 bases each). Germline V gene data show CDR1 as SGHDT and CDR2 as YYEEEE. The CDR3 length is 11 residues. The V gene lost 4 bases and the J gene lost 15 bases, with 14 bases spanning the gap. CDR3 amino acids: CASSLGERAFF. CDR3 nucleotides: TGTGCCAGCAGCCTGGGGGAAAGGGCGTTCTTC.

The chain joins TRBV7-2 to TRBJ2-1, with 12 bases aligning to TRBD2. This CDR3 comprises 17 residues. V shed 1 base, J shed 7 bases, and the junction held 8 bases outside the gene matches. The germline V gene has CDR1 SGHTA and CDR2 FQGNSA. The CDR3 coding sequence is TGTGCCAGCAGCTTAGGAGGGACTAGCGGGCGTACGAATGAGCAGTTCTTC. Amino acids: CASSLGGTSGRTNEQFF.

The chain couples TRBV9 to TRBJ1-6, with D possibly TRBD1 on 5 matching bases. Trimming removed 4 bases at V and 8 bases at J, with 16 bases between. The CDR3 has 15 amino acids. Germline-derived CDR1 and CDR2 are SGDLS and YYNGEE. The CDR3 spells CASSPSLEGYSPLHF. The CDR3 nucleotides are TGTGCCAGCAGCCCCTCATTAGAGGGGTATTCACCCCTCCACTTT.

The chain couples TRBV20-1 to TRBJ2-3; D remains ambiguous. The CDR3 has 11 amino acids. Trimming shortened V by 1 base and J by 3 bases, and 2 bases separated the two germline ends. Looked up from germline, CDR1 is DFQATT and CDR2 is SNEGSKA (reference sequence). The CDR3 here is CSARGTDTQYF. The CDR3 DNA sequence: TGCAGTGCTAGAGGGACAGATACGCAGTATTTT.

The chain combines TRBV19 with TRBJ2-6; D possibly corresponds to TRBD2 (7 bases). Germline V CDR1 and CDR2: LNHDA, SQIVND (reference sequence). V gave up 4 bases and J gave up 2 bases, with 12 bases separating them. This CDR3 region has 16 residues. The CDR3 loop reads CASSNRGGAGANVLTF. CDR3 in DNA: TGTGCCAGTAGTAACCGAGGGGGGGCTGGGGCCAACGTCCTGACTTTC.

The V call is TRBV19, the J call TRBJ1-4; 9 positions agree with TRBD1. The V gene's germline CDR1 is LNHDA and CDR2 SQIVND (reference sequence). Trimming at V came to 7 bases and at J to 0 bases, leaving 9 bases not matched to a gene. This CDR3 comprises 17 residues. The CDR3 DNA follows: TGTGCCAGTACCTCCTCGGGACAGGGAACAACTAATGAAAAACTGTTTTTT. As protein: CASTSSGQGTTNEKLFF.

Details on this clone: The sample holds other DNA sequences that translate to the same CDR3. This chain connects TRBV29-1 to TRBJ2-7; D gene unclear. V was trimmed by 7 bases and J by 7 bases, leaving 17 bases between them. Germline assignment: CDR1 SQVTM and CDR2 ANQGSEA. This CDR3 has 12 residues. The CDR3 is CSALTVREEQYF. The CDR3 nucleotides are TGCAGCGCCCTTACAGTTCGCGAGGAGCAGTACTTC.